Listed below are T cell receptor beta chains from one sample, sequenced in a study of neurological immune-mediated disorders. TCRdb redid the calling of the 5' RACE reads with MiXCR, one entry per CDR3 protein. The table shows around 20,000 distinct CDR3 sequences, with around 6.2% occurring only once. The sample taken for sequencing was CD8+ T cells from blood. The receptors come from a young man in good health. The CDR3 runs from the conserved cysteine through the conserved F or W. The D gene is left open where the match is weak. The size of a clone is reported for some rows only, either as once, few or many, or as a class for expanded clones.

>TRBV6-1|few|TRBJ2-7|13|-
TGTGCCAGTCGCTGGGACAACTCCTACGAGCAGTACTTC
CASRWDNSYEQYF
>TRBV5-1|many|TRBJ2-1|14|-
TGCGCCAGCAGCTTGGCCGGTCCGGGGGATGAGCAGTTCTTC
CASSLAGPGDEQFF
>TRBV5-6|many|TRBJ1-2|15|-
TGTGCCAGCAGCTTGAGTAACGGGGCACGCTATGGCTACACCTTC
CASSLSNGARYGYTF
>TRBV5-1|many|TRBJ2-3|16|TRBD1
TGCGCCAGCAGCACCGCGACAGGGGAGTCGGCAGATACGCAGTATTTT
CASSTATGESADTQYF
>TRBV7-2|many|TRBJ2-4|16|-
TGTGCCAGCAGCCCGACCCGGGGCAGGGCCAAAAACATTCAGTACTTC
CASSPTRGRAKNIQYF
>TRBV20-1|many|TRBJ2-2|12|TRBD1
TGCAGTGCCGACAGGGACACCGGGGAGCTGTTTTTT
CSADRDTGELFF
>TRBV19|-|TRBJ1-1|14|TRBD1
TGTGCCAGTAGTATCGGACAGGGGATCACTGAAGCTTTCTTT
CASSIGQGITEAFF
>TRBV7-9|many|TRBJ1-5|16|TRBD1
TGTGCCAGCAGCCTCTACTCCGGGACAGTAAATCAGCCCCAGCATTTT
CASSLYSGTVNQPQHF
>TRBV5-1|many|TRBJ1-5|13|-
TGCGCCAGCAGCTTGGAAGGGTTTCAGCCCCAGCATTTT
CASSLEGFQPQHF
>TRBV5-4|many|TRBJ2-1|15|-
TGTGCCAGCAGCTTGTATGGCGGGATCGACAATGAGCAGTTCTTC
CASSLYGGIDNEQFF